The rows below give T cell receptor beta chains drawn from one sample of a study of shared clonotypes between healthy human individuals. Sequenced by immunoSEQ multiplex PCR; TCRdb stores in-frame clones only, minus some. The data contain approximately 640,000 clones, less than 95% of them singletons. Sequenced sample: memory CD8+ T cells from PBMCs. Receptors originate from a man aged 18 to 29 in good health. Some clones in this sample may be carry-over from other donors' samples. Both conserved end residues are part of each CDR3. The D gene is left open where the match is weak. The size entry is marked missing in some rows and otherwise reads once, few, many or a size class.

CDR3 DNA: TGTGCCAGCAGCGACGAGCCCCCGAACACCGGGGAGCTGTTTTTT
CDR3 protein: CASSDEPPNTGELFF
clone size: -
D gene: -
J gene: TRBJ2-2
V gene: TRBV7-9

CDR3 DNA: TGTGCCAGCTCACCTAGTCATCTGGACAATGCGGTCTCGGGGACTGAAGCTTTCTTT
CDR3 protein: CASSPSHLDNAVSGTEAFF
clone size: few
D gene: -
J gene: TRBJ1-1
V gene: TRBV18

CDR3 DNA: TGCGCCAGCAGGCCGGGGACCCCGAACACTGAAGCTTTCTTT
CDR3 protein: CASRPGTPNTEAFF
clone size: few
D gene: -
J gene: TRBJ1-1
V gene: TRBV4-1

CDR3 DNA: TGTGCCAGCAGCGACGGGACAGGGTCCGGGGAGCTGTTTTTT
CDR3 protein: CASSDGTGSGELFF
clone size: once
D gene: TRBD1
J gene: TRBJ2-2
V gene: TRBV7-9

CDR3 DNA: TGTGCCAGTAGTATTATGGCAAGCCCCGAGCAGTACTTC
CDR3 protein: CASSIMASPEQYF
clone size: -
D gene: -
J gene: TRBJ2-7
V gene: TRBV19

CDR3 DNA: TGTGCCAGCAGCCCGGGGACAGGCCACACCGGGGAGCTGTTTTTT
CDR3 protein: CASSPGTGHTGELFF
clone size: -
D gene: TRBD1
J gene: TRBJ2-2
V gene: TRBV5-4

CDR3 DNA: TGTGCCAGCAGCTTAGGACGGCGGACAAATGAGCAGTTCTTC
CDR3 protein: CASSLGRRTNEQFF
clone size: few
D gene: -
J gene: TRBJ2-1
V gene: TRBV11-2

CDR3 DNA: TGTGCCAGCAGTTTATCAGCCCACTACGAGCAGTACTTC
CDR3 protein: CASSLSAHYEQYF
clone size: -
D gene: -
J gene: TRBJ2-7
V gene: TRBV27

CDR3 DNA: TGTGCCAGCACCCATCGTGAGGCCTACGAGCAGTACTTC
CDR3 protein: CASTHREAYEQYF
clone size: -
D gene: -
J gene: TRBJ2-7
V gene: TRBV2

CDR3 DNA: TGTGCCAGTAGTATTGGCGGCCGTCCGGCCCAGCATTTT
CDR3 protein: CASSIGGRPAQHF
clone size: -
D gene: -
J gene: TRBJ1-5
V gene: TRBV19

CDR3 DNA: TGTGCCAGCAGTGTAGTCGAGCAGTACTTC
CDR3 protein: CASSVVEQYF
clone size: -
D gene: -
J gene: TRBJ2-7
V gene: TRBV6-1

CDR3 DNA: TGTGCCAGCAGCGCCGGGGGGACAGTCAATCAGCCCCAGCATTTT
CDR3 protein: CASSAGGTVNQPQHF
clone size: -
D gene: TRBD1
J gene: TRBJ1-5
V gene: TRBV9

CDR3 DNA: TGTGCCAGCAGCTTATGGGGCGGGCAGCCCCAGCATTTT
CDR3 protein: CASSLWGGQPQHF
clone size: -
D gene: -
J gene: TRBJ1-5
V gene: TRBV7-9

CDR3 DNA: TGCGCCAGCGACGTGGGACCCCGCACAGATACGCAGTATTTT
CDR3 protein: CASDVGPRTDTQYF
clone size: -
D gene: -
J gene: TRBJ2-3
V gene: TRBV5-1

CDR3 DNA: TGTGCCAGCAGCCTTGATGGGGTGAACACTGAAGCTTTCTTT
CDR3 protein: CASSLDGVNTEAFF
clone size: few
D gene: -
J gene: TRBJ1-1
V gene: TRBV7-9

CDR3 DNA: TGTGCCAGCAGGGACAGCGACTATGGCTACACCTTC
CDR3 protein: CASRDSDYGYTF
clone size: -
D gene: -
J gene: TRBJ1-2
V gene: TRBV2

CDR3 DNA: TGTGCCAGCAGCGTAGATAAAGCAGATACGCAGTATTTT
CDR3 protein: CASSVDKADTQYF
clone size: -
D gene: -
J gene: TRBJ2-3
V gene: TRBV9

CDR3 DNA: TGTGCCAGCAGCCCCGGGGGGACTAATGAAAAACTGTTTTTT
CDR3 protein: CASSPGGTNEKLFF
clone size: -
D gene: -
J gene: TRBJ1-4
V gene: TRBV9

CDR3 DNA: TGTGCCAGCAGCGGCTTGGTTAACACCATATATTTT
CDR3 protein: CASSGLVNTIYF
clone size: once
D gene: -
J gene: TRBJ1-3
V gene: TRBV7-8

CDR3 DNA: TGTGCCAGCAGTTTAATAGGCGGGAGGGCCAAGAATGAGCAGTTCTTC
CDR3 protein: CASSLIGGRAKNEQFF
clone size: once
D gene: TRBD2
J gene: TRBJ2-1
V gene: TRBV27

CDR3 DNA: TGTGCCAGCAGCGTAGCAGGGACCCATTATGGCTACACCTTC
CDR3 protein: CASSVAGTHYGYTF
clone size: many
D gene: -
J gene: TRBJ1-2
V gene: TRBV9

CDR3 DNA: TGTGCCAGCAGCTTAGCTGGGCTCGGGGAGACCCAGTACTTC
CDR3 protein: CASSLAGLGETQYF
clone size: -
D gene: -
J gene: TRBJ2-5
V gene: TRBV7-6

CDR3 DNA: TGTGCCAGCAGCCTCACTACGAACACTGAAGCTTTCTTT
CDR3 protein: CASSLTTNTEAFF
clone size: -
D gene: -
J gene: TRBJ1-1
V gene: TRBV6-5

CDR3 DNA: TGTGCCAGCAGCAGTGGGGGGGCCAATCAGCCCCAGCACTTT
CDR3 protein: CASSSGGANQPQHF
clone size: once
D gene: -
J gene: TRBJ1-5
V gene: TRBV25-1

CDR3 DNA: TGTGCTAGTGGTTTGGGCCGGGGTAACGCTAATGAGCAGTTCTTC
CDR3 protein: CASGLGRGNANEQFF
clone size: -
D gene: -
J gene: TRBJ2-1
V gene: TRBV12-5

CDR3 DNA: TGTGCCAGCAGCCCCGAGGCCCGGGAGGAACTCACAGATACGCAGTATTTT
CDR3 protein: CASSPEAREELTDTQYF
clone size: -
D gene: TRBD2
J gene: TRBJ2-3
V gene: TRBV4-2

CDR3 DNA: TGCAGCGTCGGACTAGCGGTCGGGGAGCTGTTTTTT
CDR3 protein: CSVGLAVGELFF
clone size: -
D gene: TRBD2
J gene: TRBJ2-2
V gene: TRBV29-1

CDR3 DNA: TGTGCCAGCAGCCCCGGACAGGGGAGAGACTACGAGCAGTACTTC
CDR3 protein: CASSPGQGRDYEQYF
clone size: -
D gene: TRBD1
J gene: TRBJ2-7
V gene: TRBV7-7

CDR3 DNA: TGTGCCAGCAGCTTTGGACTAGCGGGAGTCCGTATATACAATGAGCAGTTCTTC
CDR3 protein: CASSFGLAGVRIYNEQFF
clone size: -
D gene: TRBD2
J gene: TRBJ2-1
V gene: TRBV7-9

CDR3 DNA: TGTGCCAGTAGGGGATTGTTGTCACCGCAAGAGACCCAGTACTTC
CDR3 protein: CASRGLLSPQETQYF
clone size: -
D gene: -
J gene: TRBJ2-5
V gene: TRBV19

CDR3 DNA: TGTGCCAGCGGCCAGGTTGCCGGGGAGCTGTTTTTT
CDR3 protein: CASGQVAGELFF
clone size: -
D gene: -
J gene: TRBJ2-2
V gene: TRBV11-2

CDR3 DNA: TGTGCCTGGAGTATATCTCCCTCCTACGAGCAGTACTTC
CDR3 protein: CAWSISPSYEQYF
clone size: -
D gene: -
J gene: TRBJ2-7
V gene: TRBV30

CDR3 DNA: TGCGCCAGCACCTCCTGGGGGGCTCCCACAGATACGCAGTATTTT
CDR3 protein: CASTSWGAPTDTQYF
clone size: -
D gene: -
J gene: TRBJ2-3
V gene: TRBV5-1

CDR3 DNA: TGTGCCAGTAGTATTATTGGGGCCGGTGAAGCTTTCTTT
CDR3 protein: CASSIIGAGEAFF
clone size: -
D gene: -
J gene: TRBJ1-1
V gene: TRBV19

CDR3 DNA: TGTGCCAGCAGTCCACCCCCACCAAATGCCAACGAGCAGTACTTC
CDR3 protein: CASSPPPPNANEQYF
clone size: -
D gene: -
J gene: TRBJ2-7
V gene: TRBV6-5

CDR3 DNA: TGTGCCAGCAGTCCCTGGGACGACTATGGCTACACCTTC
CDR3 protein: CASSPWDDYGYTF
clone size: -
D gene: -
J gene: TRBJ1-2
V gene: TRBV27

CDR3 DNA: TGTGCCAGCAGTATCCCGGGGGGGGTCGAGCAGTACTTC
CDR3 protein: CASSIPGGVEQYF
clone size: once
D gene: TRBD2
J gene: TRBJ2-7
V gene: TRBV6-5

CDR3 DNA: TGTGCCAGCAGCCTAACAGGGGGCGATCAGCCCCAGCATTTT
CDR3 protein: CASSLTGGDQPQHF
clone size: -
D gene: TRBD1
J gene: TRBJ1-5
V gene: TRBV11-1

CDR3 DNA: TGTGCCAGCAGTTTATCGTCACGGTATGGCTACACCTTC
CDR3 protein: CASSLSSRYGYTF
clone size: -
D gene: -
J gene: TRBJ1-2
V gene: TRBV27

CDR3 DNA: TGTGCCAGCAGCTCTAGCGGGAGAAGGGAGACCCAGTACTTC
CDR3 protein: CASSSSGRRETQYF
clone size: -
D gene: TRBD2
J gene: TRBJ2-5
V gene: TRBV11-2

CDR3 DNA: TGTGCCAGCAGTTCCCCAGGACTAACTAGCGGGTCGGTTTACAATGAGCAGTTCTTC
CDR3 protein: CASSSPGLTSGSVYNEQFF
clone size: -
D gene: TRBD2
J gene: TRBJ2-1
V gene: TRBV28

CDR3 DNA: TGTGCCAGCAGAATACAGGGCGGGAGTCAGCCCCAGCATTTT
CDR3 protein: CASRIQGGSQPQHF
clone size: -
D gene: -
J gene: TRBJ1-5
V gene: TRBV27

CDR3 DNA: TGTGCCTGGAGTGTAATGGGTTGGGACACCCCCGATGGTGAAAAACTGTTTTTT
CDR3 protein: CAWSVMGWDTPDGEKLFF
clone size: -
D gene: -
J gene: TRBJ1-4
V gene: TRBV30